This T cell receptor beta chain was documented in a study of control samples from healthy donors and cancer patients. TCRdb's copy holds only in-frame clones and misses some; the assay was immunoSEQ multiplex PCR. The table has some 150,000 clones, approximately 93% seen once. The sample consisted of blood. This clonotype was obtained from a middle-aged man in good health.

CDR3 sequence: CASSLGVGYGYTF. CDR3 nucleotides: TGTGCCAGCAGTTTAGGGGTTGGCTATGGCTACACCTTC. The chain uses TRBV27 and TRBJ1-2, with D unresolved. In germline, CDR1 is MNHEY, CDR2 SMNVEV (reference sequence). The V and J ends lost 2 bases and 4 bases respectively, with 8 bases between them. CDR3 length equals 13 residues.